This record concerns one TCR beta chain sequence. Its antigen is not known. The data derive from a study of identical twins. Findings and caveats of the study: Compared with unrelated sharing, twin-shared out-of-frame alpha sequences had more low-probability sequences.

Everyone who gave samples was a healthy Caucasian. A universal primer site was incorporated via template switching, and the cDNA contained unique molecular identifiers. TCRdb processed the 5' RACE reads anew with MiXCR; each CDR3 protein has one entry. In the table there are 400,000 to 500,000 distinct CDR3 sequences, less than 20% of which are singletons. The V and J ends lost 1 base and 0 bases, in that order; junction bases with no gene match: 5. Germline CDR1 SGHTA, CDR2 FQGNSA. This CDR3 is 17 amino acids long. Sequences were obtained from naive T cells sorted from blood. The chain couples TRBV7-2 to TRBJ2-5; TRBD2 matches at 10 bases. This clonotype originated in a man aged 45-65 years in good health. The CDR3 nucleotides are TGTGCCAGCAGCTTAGTTGGTAGCGGGGGGTACCAAGAGACCCAGTACTTC. It specifies CASSLVGSGGYQETQYF.